Below, 7 T cell receptor beta chains from the same sample are listed, as sequenced in a study of cytotoxic CD8 clonotypes in ibrutinib-treated CLL. Data came from immunoSEQ multiplex PCR; TCRdb stores just in-frame clones and leaves some out. The sample records roughly 220,000 clones, 79% being singletons. Specimen: PBMCs, collected after 12 months of ibrutinib treatment. The receptors here all came from a human donor with chronic lymphocytic leukemia.

The J gene is TRBJ2-7, the V gene TRBV10-3, with 10 bases matching TRBD2. Germline CDR1 ENHRY, CDR2 SYGVKD. V lost 3 bases to trimming and J lost 2 bases; unmatched junction nucleotides: 7. This CDR3 has 16 residues. The CDR3 region is CAISDYTSGEAYEQYF. CDR3 nucleotide sequence: TGTGCCATCAGTGATTATACTAGCGGGGAGGCCTACGAGCAGTACTTC.

The chain recombines TRBV2 with TRBJ2-7; TRBD1 aligns across 7 bases. The J segment lost 2 bases and the V segment lost 4 bases, leaving 14 bases of the junction unmatched. CDR3 length: 17 residues. Germline V gives CDR1 SNHLY, CDR2 FYNNEI. The CDR3 coding sequence is TGTGCCAGCAGTGCCCAGAAGGGACAGATTGGCGCCTACGAGCAGTACTTC. It yields the protein CASSAQKGQIGAYEQYF.

The chain employs TRBV28 and TRBJ1-1; D is uncertain. The germline V and J ends were trimmed by 3 bases and 2 bases, with 13 bases remaining between them. Germline V lookup: CDR1 MDHEN, CDR2 SYDVKM. The CDR3 has 15 amino acids. The CDR3 loop reads CASSFRGHINTEAFF. The CDR3 DNA is TGTGCCAGCAGTTTCCGTGGCCACATAAACACTGAAGCTTTCTTT. Combining the CDR3 with reference TRBV28 and TRBJ1-1 gives the whole variable domain DVKVTQSSRYLVKRTGEKVFLECVQDMDHENMFWYRQDPGLGLRLIYFSYDVKMKEKGDIPEGYSVSREKKERFSLILESASTNQTSMYLCASSFRGHINTEAFFGQGTRLTVV.

The rearrangement links TRBV30 to TRBJ1-6; 10 bases fit TRBD1. The CDR3 loop spans 13 amino acids. CDR1 and CDR2 from the germline V gene are GTSNPN and SVGIG (reference sequence). With V trimmed by 2 bases and J by 10 bases, 2 bases remained unmatched. CDR3 nucleotide sequence: TGTGCCTGGAGTCGGACAGGGGGGTCACCCCTCCACTTT. Its translation is CAWSRTGGSPLHF. The full variable domain, with the rest looked up from reference TRBV30 and TRBJ1-6, is SQTIHQWPATLVQPVGSPLSLECTVEGTSNPNLYWYRQAAGRGLQLLFYSVGIGQISSEVPQNLSASRPQDRQFILSSKKLLLSDSGFYLCAWSRTGGSPLHFGNGTRLTVT.

This clone showed up just once. The CDR3 sequence is CASSTFGQPYEQYF. CDR3 in DNA: TGTGCCAGTAGCACCTTTGGACAGCCCTACGAGCAGTACTTC. This chain uses TRBV19 with TRBJ2-7, with D maybe TRBD1 (6 bases). Germline CDR1 LNHDA, CDR2 SQIVND (reference sequence). The length of the CDR3 is 14 residues. V shed 6 bases and J shed 2 bases, with 14 bases lying between them.

The chain couples TRBV19 to TRBJ1-2; no definite D call. The CDR3 sequence is 14 residues long. Trimming left V 5 bases short and J 2 bases short, with 12 bases between. The germline CDR1 and CDR2 sequences are LNHDA and SQIVND (reference sequence). The CDR3 DNA is TGTGCCAGTAGTCCGTCTTTAGGAAACTATGGCTACACCTTC. Encoded protein: CASSPSLGNYGYTF.

This clone was detected only a few times. The rearrangement uses TRBV18 and TRBJ2-7; D is tentatively TRBD1 or TRBD2 (5 bases each). This CDR3 contains 13 residues. From germline, CDR1 is KGHSH and CDR2 LQKENI. Trimming removed 4 bases at V and 3 bases at J, with 10 bases between. The DNA of the CDR3 is TGTGCCAGCTCACGGGACCAACTCTACGAGCAGTACTTC. Its translation is CASSRDQLYEQYF. The full variable domain, in which reference TRBV18 and TRBJ2-7 provide the parts outside the CDR3, is NAGVMQNPRHLVRRRGQEARLRCSPMKGHSHVYWYRQLPEEGLKFMVYLQKENIIDESGMPKERFSAEFPKEGPSILRIQQVVRGDSAAYFCASSRDQLYEQYFGPGTRLTVT.